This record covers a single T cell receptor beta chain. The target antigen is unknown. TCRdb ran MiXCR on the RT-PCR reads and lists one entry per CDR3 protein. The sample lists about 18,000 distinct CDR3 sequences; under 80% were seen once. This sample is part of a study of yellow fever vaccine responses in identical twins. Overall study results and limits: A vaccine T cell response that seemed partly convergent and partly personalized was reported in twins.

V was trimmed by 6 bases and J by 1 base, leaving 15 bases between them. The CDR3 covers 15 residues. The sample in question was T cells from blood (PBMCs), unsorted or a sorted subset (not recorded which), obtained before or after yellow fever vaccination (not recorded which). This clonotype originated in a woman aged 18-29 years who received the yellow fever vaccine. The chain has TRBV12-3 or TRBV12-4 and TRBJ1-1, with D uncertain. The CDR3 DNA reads TGTGCCAGCAGCCCTCGTGGCCAGACGAACACTGAAGCTTTCTTT. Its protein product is CASSPRGQTNTEAFF.